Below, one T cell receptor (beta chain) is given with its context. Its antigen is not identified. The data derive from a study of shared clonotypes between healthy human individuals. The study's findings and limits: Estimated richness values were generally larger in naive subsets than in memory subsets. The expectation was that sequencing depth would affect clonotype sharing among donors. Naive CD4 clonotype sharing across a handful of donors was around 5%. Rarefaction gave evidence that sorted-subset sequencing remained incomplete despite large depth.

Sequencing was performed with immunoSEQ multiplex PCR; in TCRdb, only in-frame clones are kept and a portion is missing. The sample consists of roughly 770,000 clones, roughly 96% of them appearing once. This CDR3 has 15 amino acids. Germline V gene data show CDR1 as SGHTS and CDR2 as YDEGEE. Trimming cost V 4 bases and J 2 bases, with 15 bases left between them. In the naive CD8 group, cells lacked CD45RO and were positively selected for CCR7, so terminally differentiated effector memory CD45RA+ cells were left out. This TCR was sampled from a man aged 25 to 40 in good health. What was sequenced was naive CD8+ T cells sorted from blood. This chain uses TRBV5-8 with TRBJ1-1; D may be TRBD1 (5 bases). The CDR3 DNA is TGTGCCAGCAGCCCGGAGTTTGGGGGAAACACTGAAGCTTTCTTT. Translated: CASSPEFGGNTEAFF.